The present T cell receptor (beta chain) was sequenced within a study of cytomegalovirus exposure and HLA in healthy donors. Study findings and constraints: Specificity for CMV antigens was confirmed in vitro for a few of the CMV-associated chains.

Only in-frame clones appear in the TCRdb table, and some are missing; sequencing was by immunoSEQ multiplex PCR. The data contain 160,000 or so clones, approximately 86% of them seen just once; the ten biggest clones take up 2.7%. Notes on this clone: The antigen is unknown.

Sequenced: PBMCs. This clonotype originated in a man between 18 and 35 years old in good health and CMV-seropositive.

The DNA for the CDR3 is TGTGCCAGCAGCTTAGCAGGATCCTACGAGCAGTACTTC. It yields the protein CASSLAGSYEQYF. V usage is TRBV11-2 and J usage is TRBJ2-7; D call uncertain. Germline CDR1 and CDR2: SGHAT and FQNNGV. V dropped 1 base and J dropped 1 base, with 5 bases sitting between them. The CDR3 is made up of 13 amino acids.